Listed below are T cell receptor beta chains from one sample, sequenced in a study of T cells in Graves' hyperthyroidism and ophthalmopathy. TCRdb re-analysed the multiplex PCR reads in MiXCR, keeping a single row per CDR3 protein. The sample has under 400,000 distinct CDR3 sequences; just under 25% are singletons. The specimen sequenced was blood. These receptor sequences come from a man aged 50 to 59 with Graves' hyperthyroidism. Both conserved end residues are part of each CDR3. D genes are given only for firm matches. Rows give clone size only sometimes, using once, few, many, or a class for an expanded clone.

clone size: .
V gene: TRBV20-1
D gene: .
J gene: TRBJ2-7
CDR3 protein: CSATTVSEQYF
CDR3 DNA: TGCAGTGCTACGACAGTTTCCGAGCAGTACTTC

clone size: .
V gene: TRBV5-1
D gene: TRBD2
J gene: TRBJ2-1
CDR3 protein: CASSLDAGGIDEQFF
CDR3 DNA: TGCGCCAGCAGCTTAGATGCGGGAGGAATCGATGAGCAGTTCTTC

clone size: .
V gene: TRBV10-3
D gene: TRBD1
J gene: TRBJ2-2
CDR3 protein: CAAGQEYTGELFF
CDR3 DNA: TGTGCCGCCGGACAGGAGTACACCGGGGAGCTGTTTTTT

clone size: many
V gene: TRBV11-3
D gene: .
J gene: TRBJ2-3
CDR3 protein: CASHRGGGTDTQYF
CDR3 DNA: TGTGCCAGCCACCGTGGGGGTGGCACAGATACGCAGTATTTT

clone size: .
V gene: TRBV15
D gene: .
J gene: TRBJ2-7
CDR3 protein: CATSRSRSEQYF
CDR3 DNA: TGTGCCACCAGCAGAAGCAGGTCCGAGCAGTACTTC

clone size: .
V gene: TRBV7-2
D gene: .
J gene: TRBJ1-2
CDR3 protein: CASSLEGNFYGYTF
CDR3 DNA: TGTGCCAGCAGCTTAGAGGGGAACTTTTATGGCTACACCTTC

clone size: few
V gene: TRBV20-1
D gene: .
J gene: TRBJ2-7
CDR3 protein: CSARSGFFSYEQYF
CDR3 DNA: TGCAGTGCTAGGAGCGGGTTCTTCTCCTACGAGCAGTACTTC

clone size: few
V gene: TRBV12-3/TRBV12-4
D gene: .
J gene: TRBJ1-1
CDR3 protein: CASSTGDINEAFF
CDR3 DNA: TGTGCCAGCAGTACTGGGGACATCAATGAAGCTTTCTTT

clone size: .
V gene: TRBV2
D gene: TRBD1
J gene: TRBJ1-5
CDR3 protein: CASSPTGVDQPQHF
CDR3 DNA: TGTGCCAGCAGTCCGACAGGGGTCGATCAGCCCCAGCATTTT

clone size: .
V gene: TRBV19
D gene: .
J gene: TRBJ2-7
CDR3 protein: CASSAGTLYEQYF
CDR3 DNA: TGTGCCAGTAGTGCCGGGACATTATACGAGCAGTACTTC

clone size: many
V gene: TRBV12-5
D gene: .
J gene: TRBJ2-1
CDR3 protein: CASGLVRLARRDEQFF
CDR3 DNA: TGTGCTAGTGGTTTGGTACGGCTAGCTCGGCGCGATGAGCAGTTCTTC

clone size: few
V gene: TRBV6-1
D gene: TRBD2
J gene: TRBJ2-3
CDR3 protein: CASSEVGSGLVDTQYF
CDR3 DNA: TGTGCCAGCAGTGAAGTTGGTAGCGGGCTGGTAGATACGCAGTATTTT

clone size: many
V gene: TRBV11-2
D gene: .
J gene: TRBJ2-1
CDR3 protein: CASSLDQVLWGRHNEQFF
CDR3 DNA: TGTGCCAGCAGCTTAGATCAGGTTCTCTGGGGCCGACACAATGAGCAGTTCTTC

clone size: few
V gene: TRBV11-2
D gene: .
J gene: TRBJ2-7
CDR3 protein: CASSLARESYEQYF
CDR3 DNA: TGTGCCAGCAGCTTAGCAAGGGAATCCTACGAGCAGTACTTC

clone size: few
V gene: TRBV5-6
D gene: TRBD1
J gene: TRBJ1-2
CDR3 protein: CASSLVVDRGYGYTF
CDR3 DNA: TGTGCCAGCAGCTTGGTAGTCGACAGGGGCTATGGCTACACCTTC

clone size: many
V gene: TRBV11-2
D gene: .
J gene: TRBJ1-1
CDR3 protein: CASSLEGGKAFF
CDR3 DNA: TGTGCCAGCAGCTTAGAAGGGGGGAAGGCTTTCTTT

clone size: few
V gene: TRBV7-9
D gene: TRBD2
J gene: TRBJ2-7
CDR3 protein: CAGSLAGTTYEQYF
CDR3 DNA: TGTGCCGGCAGCTTAGCTGGGACTACCTACGAGCAGTACTTC

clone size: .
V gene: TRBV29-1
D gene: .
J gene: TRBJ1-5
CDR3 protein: CSVGQGFSNQPQHF
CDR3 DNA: TGCAGCGTGGGCCAGGGGTTTAGCAATCAGCCCCAGCATTTT

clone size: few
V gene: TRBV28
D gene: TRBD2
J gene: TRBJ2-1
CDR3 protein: CASNRAGGPHNVEQFF
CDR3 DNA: TGTGCCAGCAATAGAGCGGGAGGGCCACACAATGTTGAGCAGTTCTTC